A single sample gave rise to the 3 T cell receptor beta chains below, sequenced in a study of graft-versus-host responses after intestinal transplantation. Their antigen targets remain unknown. Only in-frame clones appear in the TCRdb table, and some are missing; sequencing was by immunoSEQ multiplex PCR. Here the sample spans some 50,000 clones, roughly 83% being singletons. The specimen was unstimulated CD4+ T cells sorted from spleen or lymph node cells, collected before transplant. All receptors come from a human donor who was the organ donor for an intestinal transplant.

The rearrangement links TRBV6-5 to TRBJ2-1, with 9 bases that match TRBD2. The CDR3 loop spans 13 amino acids. Germline CDR1 and CDR2: MNHEY and SVGAGI. V gave up 6 bases and J gave up 5 bases; unmatched junction bases: 2. For the CDR3, the DNA is TGTGCCAGCAGGAGCGGGGGGAACAATGAGCAGTTCTTC. It yields the protein CASRSGGNNEQFF.

This clone was detected once. This sequence joins TRBV5-4 and TRBJ2-3; 8 nucleotides match TRBD2. Germline CDR1 and CDR2: SGHNT and YYREEE (reference sequence). After removal of 0 bases from V and 8 bases from J, the junction contained 2 bases not matched to a gene. This CDR3 is 13 amino acids long. The CDR3 bases are TGTGCCAGCAGCTTGGAAGCGGGGGTTACGCAGTATTTT. As protein: CASSLEAGVTQYF.

This clone was recorded a few times. The chain couples TRBV4-3 to TRBJ1-2; D is possibly TRBD1 (5 bases). The germline gives CDR1 LGHNA, CDR2 YSLEER. This CDR3 comprises 13 residues. The V end lost 4 bases, the J end lost 0 bases, and 6 bases lay between the germline ends. Here the CDR3 DNA reads TGCGCCAGCAGCCCGGACACTAACTATGGCTACACCTTC. Its protein is CASSPDTNYGYTF.